The source of this TCR beta chain is a study of T-cell reconstitution after alpha-beta-depleted transplantation in children. This clonotype was counted a few times. Its antigen is currently unknown. Unique molecular identifiers were built into the TCRbeta library. TCRdb reprocessed the PCR reads with MiXCR, giving one entry per CDR3 protein. The sample shows about 900,000 distinct CDR3 sequences, 25% to 35% of them seen only once. Whole-study results and caveats: Recipient T cells and thymic progenitors that survived gave rise to the high TCRbeta diversity observed at day 60 in some patients. Alpha-beta T cells about two months after transplant reportedly derived from several hundred expanded graft clones.

V lost 6 bases and J lost 5; bases outside the gene matches: 9. CDR3 size: 13 residues. Per the germline V gene, CDR1 is SQVTM and CDR2 is ANQGSEA. This TCR was recovered from a boy younger than two who had a stem cell transplant for SCID, so the T cells may come from the graft donor. The sequences come from PBMCs, mostly from graft donor cells, collected 360 days after TCRalphabeta/CD19-depleted stem cell transplant. The J gene is TRBJ1-1, the V gene TRBV29-1, with 7 nucleotides matching TRBD1. The CDR3, as DNA: TGCAGCGTCTTAGACAGGGCTGGAACTGAAGCTTTCTTT. It translates to CSVLDRAGTEAFF.